The sequence of this T cell receptor beta chain was determined in a study of cytomegalovirus exposure and HLA in healthy donors. The CDR3 is 15 amino acids. Germline V gene sequence: CDR1 SGHNT, CDR2 YENEEA. The V end was cut by 0 bases, the J end by 7 bases, with 13 bases between. Note on this clone: Its antigen is not known.

Study conclusions and caveats: Despite most TCR sequences being rare, some public TCRs occurred in many donors. Reports indicated that the classifier achieved high specificity and sensitivity in diagnosing cytomegalovirus status.

Method: immunoSEQ multiplex PCR; TCRdb's copy keeps in-frame clones and lacks some. Of around 150,000 clones in the sample, roughly 90% were seen once. This clonotype originated in a man between 18 and 35 years old in good health and CMV-seropositive. Material for sequencing was PBMCs. The chain uses TRBV11-3 and TRBJ2-1, with D uncertain. The CDR3 DNA sequence: TGTGCCAGCAGCTTAGAAGTCAGCACGACAAATGAGCAGTTCTTC. Its protein is CASSLEVSTTNEQFF.